This T cell receptor (beta chain) was documented in a study of blood T cells in healthy people across ages. Germline CDR1 reads SGHKS; CDR2 reads YYEKEE (reference sequence). V lost 5 bases and J lost 4, with 9 bases in between. The CDR3 length is 13 residues. Findings and caveats of the study: Age brought a roughly linear fall in TCR beta diversity measured per million T cells.

This clonotype has more than one count but fewer than ten. Its antigen remains unknown. A second PCR, run for about 7 to 11 cycles, used a sample-barcoded 5' primer plus a J-beta primer mix. TCRdb re-called the 5' RACE reads through MiXCR, storing one row per CDR3 protein. This table holds hundreds of thousands of distinct CDR3 sequences, roughly half found once. Total RNA, at least 5 micrograms per sample, came from PBMCs. This clonotype was sampled from a man in his fifties or sixties in good health. The J gene is TRBJ1-4, the V gene TRBV5-5; possibly TRBD1 for D (5 bases). Source material: blood. CDR3 nucleotides: TGTGCCAGCAGATGGGGCCTTAATGAAAAACTGTTTTTT. Protein sequence: CASRWGLNEKLFF. Combining the CDR3 with reference TRBV5-5 and TRBJ1-4 gives the whole variable domain DAGVTQSPTHLIKTRGQQVTLRCSPISGHKSVSWYQQVLGQGPQFIFQYYEKEERGRGNFPDRFSARQFPNYSSELNVNALLLGDSALYLCASRWGLNEKLFFGSGTQLSVL.